Listed below are T cell receptor beta chains from one sample, sequenced in a study of blood T cells in healthy people across ages. TCRdb reprocessed the 5' RACE reads with MiXCR, giving one entry per CDR3 protein. The repertoire holds about 290,000 distinct CDR3 sequences, with 27% as singletons. Sequencing used blood. Receptor source: a woman aged 65 to 85 in good health. Each CDR3 is given with its conserved first and last residue. D genes are given only for firm matches. Clone size is not always given. Where it is, it says once, few, many or a class for expanded clones.

V: TRBV28; J: TRBJ2-5; D: -; size: -; DNA: TGTGCCAGCAGCCTGACTACCGTGGGAGAGACCCAGTACTTC; CDR3: CASSLTTVGETQYF
V: TRBV20-1; J: TRBJ1-5; D: TRBD1; size: many; DNA: TGCAGTGCAAGGGACAGTCCGTATAGCAATCAGCCCCAGCATTTT; CDR3: CSARDSPYSNQPQHF
V: TRBV24-1; J: TRBJ2-2; D: TRBD1; size: -; DNA: TGTGCCACCAGTGATTTGGGACAGGGGCACACCGGGGAGCTGTTTTTT; CDR3: CATSDLGQGHTGELFF
V: TRBV25-1; J: TRBJ2-1; D: -; size: -; DNA: TGTGCCAGCAGTGAATATTCCGGGGAGCAGTTCTTC; CDR3: CASSEYSGEQFF
V: TRBV9; J: TRBJ1-6; D: -; size: -; DNA: TGTGCCAGCAGCGTAGGTTCTTCACCCCTCCACTTT; CDR3: CASSVGSSPLHF
V: TRBV9; J: TRBJ2-7; D: -; size: few; DNA: TGTGCCAGCAGCACTACGGGACACAGCTCCTACGAGCAGTACTTC; CDR3: CASSTTGHSSYEQYF
V: TRBV20-1; J: TRBJ2-3; D: TRBD2; size: -; DNA: TGCAGTGCTAGAGATCCGGCTAGCGGGGGGGATACGCAGTATTTT; CDR3: CSARDPASGGDTQYF
V: TRBV7-2; J: TRBJ2-1; D: -; size: -; DNA: TGTGCCAGCAGCTTCGAACTAGATGATGAGCAGTTCTTC; CDR3: CASSFELDDEQFF
V: TRBV29-1; J: TRBJ1-1; D: -; size: few; DNA: TGCAGCGTTGGGAGTCCGCCATTGAACACTGAAGCTTTCTTT; CDR3: CSVGSPPLNTEAFF
V: TRBV6-5; J: TRBJ2-1; D: -; size: few; DNA: TGTGCCAGCAGCCGGGCCGACTCCTACAATGAGCAGTTCTTC; CDR3: CASSRADSYNEQFF
V: TRBV9; J: TRBJ1-2; D: TRBD1; size: -; DNA: TGTGCCAGCAGCTTATCTACAGGGGGCGCAGACGGCTACACCTTC; CDR3: CASSLSTGGADGYTF
V: TRBV20-1; J: TRBJ1-2; D: -; size: many; DNA: TGCAGTGCTAGCCTTACAGGGAACTATGGCTACACCTTC; CDR3: CSASLTGNYGYTF
V: TRBV6-5; J: TRBJ1-1; D: -; size: -; DNA: TGTGCCAGCAGTTACACAACCACTTGGGACACTGAAGCTTTCTTT; CDR3: CASSYTTTWDTEAFF
V: TRBV12-3/TRBV12-4; J: TRBJ1-1; D: -; size: -; DNA: TGTGCCAGCAGCCCTAGTGGCAGGGCTCTTGTGAGTACTGAAGCTTTCTTT; CDR3: CASSPSGRALVSTEAFF
V: TRBV7-9; J: TRBJ2-7; D: TRBD2; size: many; DNA: TGTGCCAGCAGTCCACTAGCGGGAGGCGAGCAGTACTTC; CDR3: CASSPLAGGEQYF
V: TRBV24-1; J: TRBJ2-1; D: TRBD2; size: few; DNA: TGTGCCACCAGTGATTGGACTAGCGGGAGCTTTAGTGAGCAGTTCTTC; CDR3: CATSDWTSGSFSEQFF
V: TRBV6-2/TRBV6-3; J: TRBJ2-7; D: -; size: many; DNA: TGTGCCAGCAGTTACAACCTTGGAGGAAGGGAGTCCTACGAGCAGTACTTC; CDR3: CASSYNLGGRESYEQYF
V: TRBV28; J: TRBJ1-6; D: TRBD1; size: -; DNA: TGTGCCAGCAGTTTCCCACAGGGGACGTATTCACCCCTCCACTTT; CDR3: CASSFPQGTYSPLHF
V: TRBV5-1; J: TRBJ2-7; D: -; size: few; DNA: TGCGCCAGCAGCTTGTCAGTCGGGAACTCCTACGAGCAGTACTTC; CDR3: CASSLSVGNSYEQYF
V: TRBV28; J: TRBJ1-4; D: -; size: -; DNA: TGTGCCAGCAGTCTCGGAAATCGAGGTGAAAAACTGTTTTTT; CDR3: CASSLGNRGEKLFF
V: TRBV29-1; J: TRBJ2-3; D: TRBD2; size: -; DNA: TGCAGCGGTAGCGGGAACGCAGATACGCAGTATTTT; CDR3: CSGSGNADTQYF
V: TRBV12-3/TRBV12-4; J: TRBJ1-2; D: TRBD1; size: -; DNA: TGTGCCAGCAGTTTGGGACAGTCCGCTAACTATGGCTACACCTTC; CDR3: CASSLGQSANYGYTF
V: TRBV3-1; J: TRBJ1-6; D: -; size: few; DNA: TGTGCCAGCAGCCAGGGTGCTGGCAGGGCGAATTCACCCCTCCACTTT; CDR3: CASSQGAGRANSPLHF
V: TRBV6-6; J: TRBJ2-3; D: -; size: few; DNA: TGTGCCAGCAGTACAACGACTCCAGCTAGCACAGATACGCAGTATTTT; CDR3: CASSTTTPASTDTQYF
V: TRBV6-5; J: TRBJ2-7; D: -; size: -; DNA: TGTGCCAGCAGCAACGGACCTCGCTACGAGCAGTACTTC; CDR3: CASSNGPRYEQYF
V: TRBV7-6; J: TRBJ2-7; D: -; size: many; DNA: TGTGCCAGCAGCTTAGAAGACAGGAATACCTACGAGCAGTACTTC; CDR3: CASSLEDRNTYEQYF
V: TRBV6-5; J: TRBJ2-2; D: TRBD2; size: few; DNA: TGTGCCAGCAGTTTCGGACTAGCGGTGAACACCGGGGAGCTGTTTTTT; CDR3: CASSFGLAVNTGELFF
V: TRBV20-1; J: TRBJ1-3; D: -; size: -; DNA: TGCAGTGCTAGAGCGGACAGCCCTGGAAACACCATATATTTT; CDR3: CSARADSPGNTIYF
V: TRBV2; J: TRBJ2-6; D: -; size: -; DNA: TGTGCCAGCGGGGACCCTGGGGCCAACGTCCTGACTTTC; CDR3: CASGDPGANVLTF
V: TRBV7-3; J: TRBJ2-1; D: -; size: few; DNA: TGTGCCAGCAGCCCGACTATCACCATCTCCGATGAGCAGTTCTTC; CDR3: CASSPTITISDEQFF
V: TRBV4-1; J: TRBJ2-1; D: TRBD2; size: few; DNA: TGCGCCAGCAGCCAAGATTCACAGCGGGAGGTGAACAATGAGCAGTTCTTC; CDR3: CASSQDSQREVNNEQFF
V: TRBV28; J: TRBJ1-1; D: TRBD1; size: -; DNA: TGTGCCAGCAGTGTGGGGACAGGGGCGGGTGCTGAAGCTTTCTTT; CDR3: CASSVGTGAGAEAFF
V: TRBV29-1; J: TRBJ2-5; D: -; size: few; DNA: TGCAGCGTTGGGCCCAGCGGAGAGACCCAGTACTTC; CDR3: CSVGPSGETQYF
V: TRBV6-6; J: TRBJ2-3; D: -; size: -; DNA: TGTGCCGGACGGAGGGAAGGGACGCAGTATTTT; CDR3: CAGRREGTQYF
V: TRBV28; J: TRBJ2-1; D: TRBD1; size: -; DNA: TGTGCCAGCAGTTTACCTGCTGGGACAGGGCACAATGAGCAGTTCTTC; CDR3: CASSLPAGTGHNEQFF
V: TRBV20-1; J: TRBJ2-1; D: -; size: -; DNA: TGCAGTGCTAGAGAGGGGCACCTCTCCTACAATGAGCAGTTCTTC; CDR3: CSAREGHLSYNEQFF
V: TRBV29-1; J: TRBJ2-7; D: -; size: -; DNA: TGCAGCGTTGAAAACAGCTACGAGCAGTACTTC; CDR3: CSVENSYEQYF
V: TRBV15; J: TRBJ1-4; D: TRBD1; size: few; DNA: TGTGCCACCGGTAGGGGACAGTCTAATGAAAAACTGTTTTTT; CDR3: CATGRGQSNEKLFF
V: TRBV12-3/TRBV12-4; J: TRBJ2-5; D: TRBD1; size: many; DNA: TGTGCCAGCAGGACCGGGACAGGGGGCGAGACCCAGTACTTC; CDR3: CASRTGTGGETQYF
V: TRBV29-1; J: TRBJ2-2; D: -; size: -; DNA: TGCAGCGTTGACGTTGGGGCTAAGAACACCGGGGAGCTGTTTTTT; CDR3: CSVDVGAKNTGELFF
V: TRBV27; J: TRBJ2-1; D: -; size: few; DNA: TGTGCCAGCAGTTTATCCGCCATGCGCTCGAACAATGAGCAGTTCTTC; CDR3: CASSLSAMRSNNEQFF
V: TRBV14; J: TRBJ2-5; D: -; size: -; DNA: TGTGCCAGCAGCAAAACCGGGACAATCGAAGAGACCCAGTACTTC; CDR3: CASSKTGTIEETQYF
V: TRBV25-1; J: TRBJ2-5; D: -; size: -; DNA: TGTGCCAGCAGTGATCTAGCACCAGACACAGAGACCCAGTACTTC; CDR3: CASSDLAPDTETQYF
V: TRBV7-9; J: TRBJ2-3; D: TRBD1; size: few; DNA: TGTGCCAGCAGCTTGGACAGGGGGCTTCCAGATACGCAGTATTTT; CDR3: CASSLDRGLPDTQYF
V: TRBV3-1; J: TRBJ2-5; D: TRBD2; size: few; DNA: TGTGCCGTGGGCAGCGGGAGCGTGGAGACCCAGTACTTC; CDR3: CAVGSGSVETQYF
V: TRBV5-1; J: TRBJ1-4; D: TRBD1; size: -; DNA: TGCGCCAGCAGCTTGAACCCAGGGGGCAGCGAAAAACTGTTTTTT; CDR3: CASSLNPGGSEKLFF
V: TRBV20-1; J: TRBJ1-4; D: TRBD1; size: -; DNA: TGCAGTGCTAGAGGCGGACAGGGGCTCAACGAAAAACTGTTTTTT; CDR3: CSARGGQGLNEKLFF
V: TRBV7-9; J: TRBJ1-2; D: -; size: -; DNA: TGTGCCGGAGGGGCGTCCACGAAGGAAGGCTACACCTTC; CDR3: CAGGASTKEGYTF
V: TRBV20-1; J: TRBJ2-5; D: TRBD1; size: few; DNA: TGCAGTGCTAGATACGGGACAGGGGTTTGGGAGACCCAGTACTTC; CDR3: CSARYGTGVWETQYF
V: TRBV15; J: TRBJ2-1; D: TRBD2; size: -; DNA: TGTGCCACCAGCAGACTTAGCGGGAGGGAGAGGAATGAGCAGTTCTTC; CDR3: CATSRLSGRERNEQFF
V: TRBV12-3/TRBV12-4; J: TRBJ2-7; D: TRBD2; size: few; DNA: TGTGCCAGCAGCGGGACTAGCGGGAGTTCATCCTCCTACGAGCAGTACTTC; CDR3: CASSGTSGSSSSYEQYF
V: TRBV16; J: TRBJ2-5; D: TRBD2; size: many; DNA: TGTGCCAGCAGCCATTATCACGGGAGGGAGACCCAGTACTTC; CDR3: CASSHYHGRETQYF
V: TRBV4-3; J: TRBJ1-5; D: -; size: many; DNA: TGCGCCAGCAGCCAAGATATCCAGGGCCCTGCGGCCCAGCATTTT; CDR3: CASSQDIQGPAAQHF
V: TRBV24-1; J: TRBJ1-5; D: -; size: few; DNA: TGTGCCACCAGTGATGGAGGAGACAATCAGCCCCAGCATTTT; CDR3: CATSDGGDNQPQHF
V: TRBV24-1; J: TRBJ2-1; D: TRBD1; size: -; DNA: TGTGCCACCAGTGACCCGGGACAGGGTAGTGAGCAGTTCTTC; CDR3: CATSDPGQGSEQFF
V: TRBV5-8; J: TRBJ1-5; D: -; size: few; DNA: TGTGCCAGCAGCTTGATGACGGGACACCGTAGCAATCAGCCCCAGCATTTT; CDR3: CASSLMTGHRSNQPQHF
V: TRBV18; J: TRBJ1-3; D: -; size: few; DNA: TGTGCCAGCTCACCACCTCGGGGTTCCCTCTCTGGAAACACCATATATTTT; CDR3: CASSPPRGSLSGNTIYF
V: TRBV28; J: TRBJ2-1; D: -; size: few; DNA: TGTGCCAGCAGTGATGGTGGGCAGGGTGGCGATGAGCAGTTCTTC; CDR3: CASSDGGQGGDEQFF
V: TRBV28; J: TRBJ2-3; D: -; size: once; DNA: TGTGCCAGCAGTCCGGCGCAGTATTTT; CDR3: CASSPAQYF
V: TRBV20-1; J: TRBJ2-1; D: -; size: -; DNA: TGCAGTGCTGAGCCGGGCAACAATGAGCAGTTCTTC; CDR3: CSAEPGNNEQFF